This T cell receptor (beta chain) was sequenced in a study of blood T cell repertoires in COVID-19. Study background: PBMCs, B-cell-depleted T cells, or T cells provided the cDNA or gDNA that made up the material.

Trimming shortened V by 5 bases and J by 1 base, and 5 bases separated the two germline ends. The CDR3 runs to 12 residues. The germline gives CDR1 MNHEY, CDR2 SVGAGI. Sequencing used immunoSEQ multiplex PCR; TCRdb keeps in-frame clones, though not all of them. In the table there are 350,000 to 400,000 clones, 87% of which are singletons. The genes are TRBV6-5 and TRBJ2-5; D uncertain. Sequenced: PBMCs or T cells enriched from blood (not recorded which). This receptor was obtained from a man in his forties in a cohort exposed to, infected with or recovered from COVID-19 (not recorded which). The CDR3 protein is CASSQVQETQYF. The CDR3 DNA reads TGTGCCAGCAGTCAGGTCCAAGAGACCCAGTACTTC.